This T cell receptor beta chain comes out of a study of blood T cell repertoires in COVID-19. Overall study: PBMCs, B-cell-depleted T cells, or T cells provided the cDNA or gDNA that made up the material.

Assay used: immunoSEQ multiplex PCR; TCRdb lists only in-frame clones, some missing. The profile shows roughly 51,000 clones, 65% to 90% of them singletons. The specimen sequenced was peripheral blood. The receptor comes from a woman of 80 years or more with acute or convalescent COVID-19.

Here the CDR3 reads CSASLGAGNTEAFF. The CDR3 region has the DNA TGCAGTGCTAGTTTGGGGGCGGGGAACACTGAAGCTTTCTTT. The chain carries TRBV20-1 and TRBJ1-1, with a weak D call TRBD1 (6 bases). Germline CDR1 and CDR2: DFQATT and SNEGSKA (reference sequence). Trimming removed 3 bases from V and 1 base from J, with 12 bases in between. The CDR3 is made up of 14 amino acids.